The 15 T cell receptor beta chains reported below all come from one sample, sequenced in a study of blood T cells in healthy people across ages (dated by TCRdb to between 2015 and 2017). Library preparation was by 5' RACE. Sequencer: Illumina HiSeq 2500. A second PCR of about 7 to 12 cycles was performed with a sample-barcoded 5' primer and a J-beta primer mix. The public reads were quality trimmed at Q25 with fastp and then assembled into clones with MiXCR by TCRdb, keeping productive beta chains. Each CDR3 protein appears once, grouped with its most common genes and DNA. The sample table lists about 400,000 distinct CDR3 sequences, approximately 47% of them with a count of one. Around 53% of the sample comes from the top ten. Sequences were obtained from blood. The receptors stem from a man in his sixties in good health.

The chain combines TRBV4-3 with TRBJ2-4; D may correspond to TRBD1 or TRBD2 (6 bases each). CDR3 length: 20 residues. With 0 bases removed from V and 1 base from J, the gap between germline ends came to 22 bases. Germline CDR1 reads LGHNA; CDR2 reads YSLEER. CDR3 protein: CASSQELRGRHRGAKNIQYF. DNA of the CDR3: TGCGCCAGCAGCCAAGAACTGAGGGGGAGGCACCGGGGGGCCAAAAACATTCAGTACTTC.

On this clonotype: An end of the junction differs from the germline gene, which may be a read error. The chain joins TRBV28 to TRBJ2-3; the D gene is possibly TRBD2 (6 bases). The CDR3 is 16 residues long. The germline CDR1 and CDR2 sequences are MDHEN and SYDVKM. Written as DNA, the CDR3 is TGCGCCAGCACTCTTGGGGGGACTCCTCTCGCAGATACGCAGTATTTT. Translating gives CASTLGGTPLADTQYF.

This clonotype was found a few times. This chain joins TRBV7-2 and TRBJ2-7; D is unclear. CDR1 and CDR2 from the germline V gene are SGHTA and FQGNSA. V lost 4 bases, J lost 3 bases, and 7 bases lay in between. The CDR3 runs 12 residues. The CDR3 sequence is CASSSTRYEQYF. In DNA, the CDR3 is TGTGCCAGCAGCTCGACCCGCTACGAGCAGTACTTC.

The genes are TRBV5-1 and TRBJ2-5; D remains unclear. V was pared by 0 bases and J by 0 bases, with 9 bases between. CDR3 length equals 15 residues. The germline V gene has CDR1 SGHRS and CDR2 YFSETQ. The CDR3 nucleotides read TGCGCCAGCAGCTTGGCCAGTCAGTACCAAGAGACCCAGTACTTC. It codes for CASSLASQYQETQYF.

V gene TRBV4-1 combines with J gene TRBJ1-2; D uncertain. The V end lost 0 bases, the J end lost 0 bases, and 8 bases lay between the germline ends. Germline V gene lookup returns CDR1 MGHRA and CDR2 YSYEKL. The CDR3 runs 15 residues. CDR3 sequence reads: CASSQEVSANYGYTF. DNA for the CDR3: TGCGCCAGCAGCCAAGAGGTATCAGCTAACTATGGCTACACCTTC.

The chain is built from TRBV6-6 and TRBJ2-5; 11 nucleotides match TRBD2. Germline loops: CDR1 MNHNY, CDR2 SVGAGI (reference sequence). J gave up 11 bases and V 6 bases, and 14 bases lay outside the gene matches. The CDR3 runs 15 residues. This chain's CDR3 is CASSNSGGVNNEQYF. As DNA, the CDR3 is TGTGCCAGCAGCAATAGCGGGGGGGTTAACAATGAGCAGTACTTC.

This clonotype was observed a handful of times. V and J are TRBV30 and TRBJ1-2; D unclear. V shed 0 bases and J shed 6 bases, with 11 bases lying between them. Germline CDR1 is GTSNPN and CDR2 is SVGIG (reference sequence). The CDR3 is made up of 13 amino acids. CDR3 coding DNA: TGTGCCTGGAGTGTGCGAGATGGGGATGGCTACACCTTC. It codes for CAWSVRDGDGYTF.

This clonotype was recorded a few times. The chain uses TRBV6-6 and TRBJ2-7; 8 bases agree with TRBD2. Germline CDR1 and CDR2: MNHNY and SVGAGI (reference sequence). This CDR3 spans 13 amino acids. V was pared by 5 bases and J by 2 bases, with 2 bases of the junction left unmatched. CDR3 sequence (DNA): TGTGCCAGCAGTAAACTAGCGGCCTACGAGCAGTACTTC. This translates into CASSKLAAYEQYF.

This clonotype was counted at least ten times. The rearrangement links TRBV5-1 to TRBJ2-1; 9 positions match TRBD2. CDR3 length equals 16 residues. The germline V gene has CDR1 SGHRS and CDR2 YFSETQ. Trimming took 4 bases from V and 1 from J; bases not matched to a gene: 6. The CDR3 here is CASSPMLAGSYNEQFF. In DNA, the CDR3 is TGCGCCAGCAGCCCGATGCTAGCGGGATCCTACAATGAGCAGTTCTTC.

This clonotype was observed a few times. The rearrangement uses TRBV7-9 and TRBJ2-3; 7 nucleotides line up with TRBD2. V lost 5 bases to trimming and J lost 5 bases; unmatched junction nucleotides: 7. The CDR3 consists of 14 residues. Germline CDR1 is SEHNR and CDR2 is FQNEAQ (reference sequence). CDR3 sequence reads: CASSPGLGIDTQYF. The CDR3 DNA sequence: TGTGCCAGCAGCCCAGGACTAGGGATAGATACGCAGTATTTT.

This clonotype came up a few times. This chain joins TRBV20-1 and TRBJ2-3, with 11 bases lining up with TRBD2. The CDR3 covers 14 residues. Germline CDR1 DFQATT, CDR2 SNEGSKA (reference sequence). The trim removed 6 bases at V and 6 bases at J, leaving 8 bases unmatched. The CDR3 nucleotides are TGCAGTGCCCCTCAGATAGCGGGGGGGGATACGCAGTATTTT. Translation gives CSAPQIAGGDTQYF.

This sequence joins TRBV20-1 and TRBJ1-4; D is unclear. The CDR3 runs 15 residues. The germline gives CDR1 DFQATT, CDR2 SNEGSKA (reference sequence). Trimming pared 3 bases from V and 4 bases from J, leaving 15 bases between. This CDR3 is CSASPTGRINEKLFF. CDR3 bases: TGCAGTGCTAGTCCTACCGGACGGATTAATGAAAAACTGTTTTTT.

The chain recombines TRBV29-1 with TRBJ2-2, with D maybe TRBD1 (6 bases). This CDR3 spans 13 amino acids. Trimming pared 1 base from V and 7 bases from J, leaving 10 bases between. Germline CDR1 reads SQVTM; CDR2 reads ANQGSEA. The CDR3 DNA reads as TGCAGCGTTGAAGGGCAGGGGAACGGGGAGCTGTTTTTT. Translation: CSVEGQGNGELFF.

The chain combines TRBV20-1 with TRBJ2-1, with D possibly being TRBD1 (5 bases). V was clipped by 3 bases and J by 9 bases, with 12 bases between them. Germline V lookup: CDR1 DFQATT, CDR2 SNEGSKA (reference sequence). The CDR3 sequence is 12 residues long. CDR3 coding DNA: TGCAGTGCTAGGGGCAGGGTAGGTGAGCAGTTCTTC. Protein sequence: CSARGRVGEQFF.

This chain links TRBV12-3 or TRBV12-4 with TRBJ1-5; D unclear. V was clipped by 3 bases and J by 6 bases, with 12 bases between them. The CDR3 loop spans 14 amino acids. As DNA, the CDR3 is TGTGCCAGCAGTTTCAGGCTCGAGGGTCAGCCCCAGCATTTT. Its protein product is CASSFRLEGQPQHF.